Listed here are 8 T cell receptor beta chains from one sample, sequenced in a study of T cells in women clearing cervical HPV infection. Clones were read by immunoSEQ multiplex PCR, and TCRdb kept only the in-frame ones, dropping some. The ten most abundant clones cover more than 1.2% of a sample with 30,000 to 40,000 clones. The sequenced sample consisted of blood buffy coat. These receptors were collected from a woman aged 18-69 years with a cervical HPV16 infection that either progressed to CIN3+ or cleared (not recorded which).

Comments on this clone: The missing CDR3 end, 3 residues past where the read stops, is filled in from the germline J gene. This chain joins TRBV6-2 or TRBV6-3 and TRBJ2-2; D may be TRBD2 (6 bases). Germline lookup yields CDR1 MNHEY and CDR2 SVGEGT. V lost 5 bases and J lost 6, with 19 bases in between. The CDR3 loop spans 16 amino acids. CDR3 DNA (partial): TGTGCCAGCAGTACACAAACTAGCCTTTCCGCCGGGGAG. This gives the protein CASSTQTSLSAGE. The CDR3 reads in full as CASSTQTSLSAGELFF.

Turning to this clone: One junction end does not reproduce the germline sequence, and a read error may be involved. The same CDR3 is also encoded by other DNA sequences in this sample. The CDR3 sequence: CAWRQGKENTIYF. The sequenced part of the CDR3 DNA is TGTGCCTGGAGACAGGGGAAGGAAAACACT. The J gene is TRBJ1-3, the V gene TRBV30; 7 nucleotides match TRBD1. The read finishes 3 residues shy of the CDR3 end, and the germline J gene is used to complete it. The CDR3 has 13 residues. Germline V gene lookup returns CDR1 GTSNPN and CDR2 SVGIG (reference sequence).

Regarding this clone: The read terminates 3 residues before the CDR3 end, so the remaining end is supplied by the germline J gene. V gene TRBV5-4 combines with J gene TRBJ2-3, with D maybe TRBD2 (6 bases). The CDR3 sequence is 13 residues long. The germline CDR1 and CDR2 sequences are SGHNT and YYREEE (reference sequence). V gave up 2 bases and J gave up 3 bases, with 7 bases separating them. CDR3 amino acids: CASSFRGTDTQYF. Incomplete CDR3 DNA: TGTGCCAGCAGCTTCCGGGGGACAGATACG.

Turning to this clone: The read stops 3 residues short of the end of the CDR3; the missing end is completed from the germline J gene. The chain uses TRBV6-2 or TRBV6-3 and TRBJ2-5; 9 bases agree with TRBD2. V lost 7 bases and J lost 1; bases outside the gene matches: 4. Germline-derived CDR1 and CDR2 are MNHEY and SVGEGT. This CDR3 comprises 14 residues. CDR3 loop: CASKIAGVQETQYF. CDR3 DNA (partial): TGTGCCAGCAAAATAGCGGGGGTCCAAGAGACC.

As for this clone: The sequenced fragment ends 3 residues before the CDR3 boundary, so the rest is inferred from the germline J gene. The chain uses TRBV30 and TRBJ2-7, with TRBD1 matching over 8 bases. The CDR3 loop spans 13 amino acids. The trim removed 4 bases at V and 1 base at J, leaving 3 bases unmatched. The germline V gene has CDR1 GTSNPN and CDR2 SVGIG (reference sequence). CDR3 loop: CAWTRGRSYEQYF. CDR3 DNA, as far as it was read: TGTGCCTGGACCAGGGGGCGTTCCTACGAG.

Comments on this clone: The read terminates 3 residues ahead of where the CDR3 ends, so the germline J gene completes it. The chain joins TRBV9 to TRBJ2-1; the match to TRBD1 covers 10 bases. Germline-derived CDR1 and CDR2 are SGDLS and YYNGEE. V was pared by 3 bases and J by 5 bases, with 5 bases of the junction left unmatched. The CDR3 has 15 residues. The CDR3 bases that were read are TGTGCCAGCAGCGGACAGGGGGCGAGGGACAATGAG. Protein product: CASSGQGARDNE. The full CDR3 is CASSGQGARDNEQFF.

As regards this clone: The sequence runs out 3 residues before the end of the CDR3; the remainder is reconstructed from the germline J gene. V usage is TRBV27 and J usage is TRBJ1-3; 11 bases map to TRBD1. V gave up 4 bases and J gave up 3 bases; unmatched junction bases: 2. The CDR3 covers 15 residues. CDR1 is MNHEY and CDR2 is SMNVEV in the germline V gene (reference sequence). This CDR3 reads CASSWTGGFGNTIYF. Partial CDR3 DNA: TGTGCCAGCAGTTGGACAGGGGGCTTTGGAAACACC.

Comment on this clone: The read gets to within 3 residues of the CDR3 end, and the germline J gene fills in the rest. This rearrangement joins TRBV5-6 to TRBJ2-2; maybe TRBD2 (6 bases). Between the trimmed V and J ends, which lost 5 bases and 5 bases, there was a span of 16 bases. The length of the CDR3 is 15 residues. CDR1 SGHDT and CDR2 YYEEEE come from the germline V gene. CDR3 bases read: TGTGCCAGCAGTCGCGGGGACTTGCAAACCGGGGAG. It translates to CASSRGDLQTGE. In full, the CDR3 reads CASSRGDLQTGELFF.